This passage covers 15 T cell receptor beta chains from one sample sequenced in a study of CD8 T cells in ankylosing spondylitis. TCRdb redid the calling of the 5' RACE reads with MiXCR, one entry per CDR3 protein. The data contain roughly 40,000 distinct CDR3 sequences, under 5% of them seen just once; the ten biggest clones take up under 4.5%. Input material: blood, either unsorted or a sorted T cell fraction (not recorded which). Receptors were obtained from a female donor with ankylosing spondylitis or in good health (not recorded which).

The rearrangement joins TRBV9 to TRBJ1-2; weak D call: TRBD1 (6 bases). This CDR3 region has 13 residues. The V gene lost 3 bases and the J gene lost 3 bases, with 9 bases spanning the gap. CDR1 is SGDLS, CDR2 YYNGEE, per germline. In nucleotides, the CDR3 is TGTGCCAGCAGCGGCGGACAGCACTATGGCTACACCTTC. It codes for CASSGGQHYGYTF. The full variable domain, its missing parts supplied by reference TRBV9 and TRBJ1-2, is DSGVTQTPKHLITATGQRVTLRCSPRSGDLSVYWYQQSLDQGLQFLIQYYNGEERAKGNILERFSAQQFPDLHSELNLSSLELGDSALYFCASSGGQHYGYTFGSGTRLTVV.

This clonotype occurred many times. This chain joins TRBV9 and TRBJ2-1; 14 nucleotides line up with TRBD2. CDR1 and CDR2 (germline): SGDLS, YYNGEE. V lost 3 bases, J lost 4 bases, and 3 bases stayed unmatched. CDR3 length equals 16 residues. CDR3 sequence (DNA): TGTGCCAGCAGCGCCGGGACTAGCGGGGGATACAATGAGCAGTTCTTC. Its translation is CASSAGTSGGYNEQFF. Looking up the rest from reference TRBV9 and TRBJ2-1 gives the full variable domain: DSGVTQTPKHLITATGQRVTLRCSPRSGDLSVYWYQQSLDQGLQFLIQYYNGEERAKGNILERFSAQQFPDLHSELNLSSLELGDSALYFCASSAGTSGGYNEQFFGPGTRLTVL.

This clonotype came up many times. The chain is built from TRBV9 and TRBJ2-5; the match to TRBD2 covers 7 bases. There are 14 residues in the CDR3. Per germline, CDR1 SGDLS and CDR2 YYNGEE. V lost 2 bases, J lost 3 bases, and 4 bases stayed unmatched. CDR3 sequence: CASSVGLDKETQYF. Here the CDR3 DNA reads TGTGCCAGCAGCGTCGGACTAGATAAAGAGACCCAGTACTTC.

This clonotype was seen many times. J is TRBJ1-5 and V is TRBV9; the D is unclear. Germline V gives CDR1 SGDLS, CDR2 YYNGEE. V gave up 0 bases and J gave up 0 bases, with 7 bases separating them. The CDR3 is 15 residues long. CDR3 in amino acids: CASSVGVYSNQPQHF. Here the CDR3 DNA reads TGTGCCAGCAGCGTAGGGGTTTATAGCAATCAGCCCCAGCATTTT.

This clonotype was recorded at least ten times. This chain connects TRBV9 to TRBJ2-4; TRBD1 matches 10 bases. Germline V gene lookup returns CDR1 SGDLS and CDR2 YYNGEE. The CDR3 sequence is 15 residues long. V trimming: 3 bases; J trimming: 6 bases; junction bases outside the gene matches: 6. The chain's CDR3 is CASSASTGGGNIQYF. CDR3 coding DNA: TGTGCCAGCAGCGCTTCGACAGGGGGCGGAAACATTCAGTACTTC.

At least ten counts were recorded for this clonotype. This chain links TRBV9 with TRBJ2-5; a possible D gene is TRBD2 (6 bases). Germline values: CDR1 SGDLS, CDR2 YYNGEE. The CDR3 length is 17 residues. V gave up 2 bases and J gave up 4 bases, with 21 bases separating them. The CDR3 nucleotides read TGTGCCAGCAGCGTTCACCCTCGTGCCGGGGGTGGAGAGACCCAGTACTTC. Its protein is CASSVHPRAGGGETQYF.

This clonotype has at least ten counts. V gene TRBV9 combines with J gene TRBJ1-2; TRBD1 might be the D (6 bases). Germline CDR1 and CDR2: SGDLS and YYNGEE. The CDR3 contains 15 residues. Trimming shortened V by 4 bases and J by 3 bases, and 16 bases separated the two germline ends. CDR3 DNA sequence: TGTGCCAGCAGCCCCCTGAGGGGGGTCGACTATGGCTACACCTTC. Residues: CASSPLRGVDYGYTF.

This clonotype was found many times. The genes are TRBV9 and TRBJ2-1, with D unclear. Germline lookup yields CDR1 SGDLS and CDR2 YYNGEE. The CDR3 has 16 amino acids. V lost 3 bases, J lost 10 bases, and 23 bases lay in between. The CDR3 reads CASSADAPTVLEEQFF. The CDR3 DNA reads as TGTGCCAGCAGCGCAGATGCTCCGACCGTCCTTGAAGAGCAGTTCTTC.

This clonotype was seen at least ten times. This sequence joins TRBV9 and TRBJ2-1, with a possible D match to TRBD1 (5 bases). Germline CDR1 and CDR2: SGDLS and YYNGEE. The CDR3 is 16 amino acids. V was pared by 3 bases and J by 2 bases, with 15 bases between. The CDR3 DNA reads TGTGCCAGCAGCGCCGGAAGGGGTATAGCCTACAATGAGCAGTTCTTC. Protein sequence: CASSAGRGIAYNEQFF.

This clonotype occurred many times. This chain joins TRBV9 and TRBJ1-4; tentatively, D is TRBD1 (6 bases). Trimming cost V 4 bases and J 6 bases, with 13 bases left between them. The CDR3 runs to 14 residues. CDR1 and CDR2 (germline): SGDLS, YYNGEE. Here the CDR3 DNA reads TGTGCCAGCAGCCATTACAGGGTTGATGAAAAACTGTTTTTT. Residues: CASSHYRVDEKLFF.

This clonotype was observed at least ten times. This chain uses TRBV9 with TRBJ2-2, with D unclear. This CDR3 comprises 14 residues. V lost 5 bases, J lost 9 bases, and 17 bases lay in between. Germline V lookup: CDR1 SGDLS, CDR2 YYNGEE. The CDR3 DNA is TGTGCCAGCAGTCATCCGGCACACCCTAGGGAGCTGTTTTTT. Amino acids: CASSHPAHPRELFF.

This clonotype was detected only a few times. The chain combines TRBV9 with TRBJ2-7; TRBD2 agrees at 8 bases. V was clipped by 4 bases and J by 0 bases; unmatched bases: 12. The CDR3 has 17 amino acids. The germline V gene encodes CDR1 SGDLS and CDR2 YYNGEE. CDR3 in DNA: TGTGCCAGCAGCTCAAGCTTAGCGGGACCCAGCTCCTACGAGCAGTACTTC. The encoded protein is CASSSSLAGPSSYEQYF.

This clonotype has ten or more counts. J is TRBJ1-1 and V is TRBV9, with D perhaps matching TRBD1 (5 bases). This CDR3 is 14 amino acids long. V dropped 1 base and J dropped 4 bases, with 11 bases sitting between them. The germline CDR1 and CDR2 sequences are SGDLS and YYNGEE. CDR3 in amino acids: CASSVIGGGTEAFF. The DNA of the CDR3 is TGTGCCAGCAGCGTAATTGGTGGGGGCACTGAAGCTTTCTTT. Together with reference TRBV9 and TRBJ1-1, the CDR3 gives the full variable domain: DSGVTQTPKHLITATGQRVTLRCSPRSGDLSVYWYQQSLDQGLQFLIQYYNGEERAKGNILERFSAQQFPDLHSELNLSSLELGDSALYFCASSVIGGGTEAFFGQGTRLTVV.

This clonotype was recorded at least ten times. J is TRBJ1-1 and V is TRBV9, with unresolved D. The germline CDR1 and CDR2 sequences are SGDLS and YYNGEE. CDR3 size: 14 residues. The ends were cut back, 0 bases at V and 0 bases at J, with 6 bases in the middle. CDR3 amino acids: CASSVGQLNTEAFF. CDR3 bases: TGTGCCAGCAGCGTAGGTCAGTTGAACACTGAAGCTTTCTTT.

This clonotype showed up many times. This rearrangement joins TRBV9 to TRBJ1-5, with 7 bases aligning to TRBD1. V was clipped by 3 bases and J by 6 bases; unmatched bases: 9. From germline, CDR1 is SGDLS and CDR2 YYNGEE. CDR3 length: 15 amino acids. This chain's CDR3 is CASSEEGARGQPQHF. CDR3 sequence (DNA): TGTGCCAGCAGCGAGGAGGGGGCTAGGGGTCAGCCCCAGCATTTT.